This T cell receptor (beta chain) was captured by sequencing in a study of OX40 agonist ivuxolimab in advanced cancers. About the study: Treatment received earlier with anti-PD-1, anti-PD-L1 or anti-CTLA-4 agents was allowed, and 40% had some. Partial responses were achieved by three patients, of whom one had hepatocellular carcinoma and two had cutaneous melanoma.

With 5 bases removed from V and 6 bases from J, the gap between germline ends came to 6 bases. This CDR3 comprises 11 residues. CDR1 is MNHEY, CDR2 SVGAGI, per germline. Peripheral blood came from all dose cohorts at three timepoints. Produced via immunoSEQ multiplex PCR; TCRdb's table is partial and in-frame only. Among some 80,000 clones listed, about 92% were seen once. The specimen was CD4+ or CD8+ T cells sorted from blood, collected in a trial of the OX40 agonist ivuxolimab. This sequence joins TRBV6-5 and TRBJ2-3; D unclear. The TCR originated in an adult with an advanced solid tumor such as melanoma, head and neck, liver or kidney cancer. The CDR3 DNA reads TGTGCCAGCAGTGCCAGGGATACGCAGTATTTT. As protein: CASSARDTQYF.